This is a list of T cell receptor beta chains from one sample in a study of molecular identifiers for immune sequencing clone quantification. One entry per CDR3 protein results from TCRdb running MiXCR on the PCR reads. The sample contains approximately 590,000 distinct CDR3 sequences, 25% of which appear only once. The sample taken for sequencing was naive CD8+ T cells from blood, with Jurkat cell RNA spiked in. Receptor source: a human donor in good health. Some libraries in this study had Jurkat cell RNA spiked in. CDR3s include the opening cysteine and the closing phenylalanine or tryptophan. A D gene is named only where the DNA matches it firmly. Only some rows state a clone size, as once, few, many or a class for expanded clones.

CDR3 length | J gene | D gene | V gene | clone size | CDR3 DNA | CDR3 protein
15 | TRBJ2-7 | TRBD1 | TRBV5-8 | NA | TGTGCCAGCAGCTTGGAAGGGACAGGTTGGGACGAGCAGTACTTC | CASSLEGTGWDEQYF
14 | TRBJ2-7 | TRBD2 | TRBV3-1 | many | TGTGCCAGCAGCCCTTCTAGCGGGAGGTACGAGCAGTACTTC | CASSPSSGRYEQYF
16 | TRBJ2-7 | TRBD2 | TRBV19 | NA | TGTGCCAGTAGTACGCGACTAGCGGGAGGCAACTACGAGCAGTACTTC | CASSTRLAGGNYEQYF
17 | TRBJ1-5 | NA | TRBV1 | few | TGCACCAGCAGCCAAGCTTCCTCCGGACGGACTAATCAGCCCCAGCATTTT | CTSSQASSGRTNQPQHF
13 | TRBJ1-2 | NA | TRBV28 | many | TGTGCCAGCAGTTTTCAGGGGAACTACGACTACACCTTC | CASSFQGNYDYTF
15 | TRBJ2-5 | NA | TRBV5-1 | NA | TGCGCCAGCAGCCAATGCCCAGGGGCGGCCGCGACCCCGTACTTC | CASSQCPGAAATPYF
17 | TRBJ1-1 | NA | TRBV7-9 | NA | TGTGCCAGCAGCGCCAGGGCCGAAGGACAGCTGAACACTGAAGCTTTCTTT | CASSARAEGQLNTEAFF
16 | TRBJ1-1 | NA | TRBV20-1 | many | TGCAGTGCTAGAGAGCCCGTTCGGGGGCGCTTCACTGAAGCTTTCTTT | CSAREPVRGRFTEAFF
12 | TRBJ1-1 | NA | TRBV19 | few | TGTGCCACTAAGGGGGGGCCCACTGAAGCTTTCTTT | CATKGGPTEAFF
14 | TRBJ1-4 | NA | TRBV5-1 | few | TGCGCCAGCAGCTTGGATCTCTCTAATGAAAAACTGTTTTTT | CASSLDLSNEKLFF